This T cell receptor (beta chain) appears in the sequencing data of a study of blood T cell repertoires in COVID-19. Study in general: Material from acute and convalescent COVID-19 was sourced from the United States, Italy and Spain. PBMCs, B-cell-depleted T cells, or T cells provided the cDNA or gDNA that made up the material.

Original processing methods: For nucleated cells, counts were estimated from reference gene primer amplification. Repertoires were generated with immunoSEQ multiplex PCR, while TCRdb's copy carries only in-frame clones and drops some. From that table come the V and J calls and clone size; the DNA was used to work out D and trimming. Of 200,000 to 300,000 clones listed, 75% to 85% are singletons. The CDR3 runs to 15 residues. CDR1 LNHDA and CDR2 SQIVND come from the germline V gene (reference sequence). V lost 4 bases and J lost 4, with 17 bases in between. The clonotype originates from a man aged 40-49 years who had recovered from COVID-19. This sequence joins TRBV19 and TRBJ2-7; D is possibly TRBD1 (6 bases). Specimen: peripheral blood. The CDR3 is CASSRSPDRVYEQYF. Written as DNA, the CDR3 is TGTGCCAGTAGTAGGTCTCCGGACAGAGTGTACGAGCAGTACTTC.